This T cell receptor (beta chain) was identified during a study of long-term antiretroviral therapy in people with HIV. Researchers ran immunoSEQ v3.0 at survey level. Profiling relied on immunoSEQ multiplex PCR, and the TCRdb table lists in-frame clones only, not all of them. The table includes over 15,000 clones, around 84% detected once. J was trimmed by 1 base and V by 6 bases; bases with no gene match: 5. CDR1 is SGHTA and CDR2 is FQGNSA in the germline V gene. The CDR3 is 14 residues long. Sequencing used unsorted PBMCs, obtained 0.5 years after starting antiretroviral therapy. The V gene is TRBV7-2, the J gene TRBJ1-1, with 7 bases that match TRBD1. This TCR was sampled from a woman in her thirties or forties with HIV. The CDR3 DNA reads TGTGCCAGCAGAACCCGACAGGGGAACACTGAAGCTTTCTTT. The encoded protein is CASRTRQGNTEAFF.